Listed below are T cell receptor delta chains from one sample, sequenced in a study of Vδ1+ human thymocytes. TCRdb re-called the multiplex PCR reads with CATT. The sample has about 55,000 delta-chain clones, roughly 15% seen once. Material for sequencing was Vdelta1+ gamma-delta thymocytes from the thymus. The receptors were sampled from a boy younger than two who had congenital heart surgery. CDR3s include the opening cysteine and the closing phenylalanine or tryptophan. The order of the fields is J gene, CDR3 length, V gene, clone size, D gene, CDR3 DNA, CDR3 protein. A D gene is named only where the DNA matches it firmly. The size entry is marked missing in some rows and otherwise reads once, few, many or a size class.

J: TRDJ1; length: 23; V: TRDV1; size: -; D: -; DNA: TGTGCTCTTGGGGAACGGTCTTCCTACTTTTACTGGGGGCTAATCTCGTACACCGATAAACTCATCTTT; CDR3: CALGERSSYFYWGLISYTDKLIF
J: TRDJ1; length: 18; V: TRDV1; size: -; D: TRDD3; DNA: TGTGCTCTTGGTCCTGGCCGGGGGGGATACGAGTACACCGATAAACTCATCTTT; CDR3: CALGPGRGGYEYTDKLIF
J: TRDJ1; length: 18; V: TRDV1; size: few; D: TRDD3; DNA: TGTGCTCTTGGGGTTTATCCCCCGTACTGGGGGATAGCCGATAAACTCATCTTT; CDR3: CALGVYPPYWGIADKLIF
J: TRDJ1; length: 13; V: TRDV1; size: -; D: -; DNA: TGTGCTCTTGGGGAAATGGCCCGCGATAAACTCATCTTT; CDR3: CALGEMARDKLIF
J: TRDJ1; length: 23; V: TRDV1; size: -; D: TRDD3; DNA: TGTGCTCTTGGGGAAGGCTTTCCTACGTCTTACTGGGGGATACGTTTGTACACCGATAAACTCATCTTT; CDR3: CALGEGFPTSYWGIRLYTDKLIF
J: TRDJ1; length: 12; V: TRDV1; size: -; D: -; DNA: TGTGCTCTTACTGGGTACACCGATAAACTCATCTTT; CDR3: CALTGYTDKLIF
J: TRDJ1; length: 17; V: TRDV2; size: few; D: TRDD3; DNA: TGTGCCTGTGGGTCGTCTTTACTGGGGGATTACACCGATAAACTCATCTTT; CDR3: CACGSSLLGDYTDKLIF
J: TRDJ1; length: 23; V: TRDV1; size: -; D: TRDD3; DNA: TGTGCTCTTGGGGAAGGGGGCCTTCCGCCGGTGTACTGGGGGATACTGTACACCGATAAACTCATCTTT; CDR3: CALGEGGLPPVYWGILYTDKLIF
J: TRDJ2; length: 23; V: TRDV1; size: few; D: TRDD3; DNA: TGTGCTCTTGGGGAAGGGCTTATTCTTACCACTCACTGGGGGGAACCTTTGACAGCACAACTCTTCTTT; CDR3: CALGEGLILTTHWGEPLTAQLFF
J: TRDJ2; length: 22; V: TRDV1; size: -; D: TRDD3; DNA: TGTGCTCTTGGGGCCGCTATTCGGGCCCTGTACTGGGGGACCCCCCGGACAGCACAACTCTTCTTT; CDR3: CALGAAIRALYWGTPRTAQLFF
J: TRDJ1; length: 23; V: TRAV29/DV5; size: -; D: TRDD3; DNA: TGTGCAGCAAGCCCTTTGGGATGGGTAAAGTCTGGGGGTAGGATCCCTTCAACCGATAAACTCATCTTT; CDR3: CAASPLGWVKSGGRIPSTDKLIF
J: TRDJ1; length: 20; V: TRDV1; size: few; D: TRDD3; DNA: TGTGCTCTTGGGGACCTAAAATTCCTACTTTCTGGGGGATACTCCGATAAACTCATCTTT; CDR3: CALGDLKFLLSGGYSDKLIF
J: TRDJ1; length: 14; V: TRDV1; size: -; D: -; DNA: TGTGCTCTTGGAGGGATCTCCCACACCGATAAACTCATCTTT; CDR3: CALGGISHTDKLIF
J: TRDJ1; length: 20; V: TRAV29/DV5; size: few; D: TRDD3; DNA: TGTGCTCGGTCTTATACCCTTATACTGGGGGATACGCCCCACACCGATAAACTCATCTTT; CDR3: CARSYTLILGDTPHTDKLIF
J: TRDJ1; length: 17; V: TRDV1; size: few; D: -; DNA: TGTGCTCTTGGGGAACTAGAAATCGGGGCCGCCACCGATAAACTCATCTTT; CDR3: CALGELEIGAATDKLIF
J: TRDJ1; length: 22; V: TRDV1; size: -; D: TRDD3; DNA: TGTGCTCTTGGCCGGGGTTTTTTGGAATACTGGGGGATACGGAGGGAGACCGATAAACTCATCTTT; CDR3: CALGRGFLEYWGIRRETDKLIF
J: TRDJ1; length: 16; V: TRDV1; size: few; D: -; DNA: TGTGCTCTTGGGGAACTGGTCCCCGGTAACACCGATAAACTCATCTTT; CDR3: CALGELVPGNTDKLIF
J: TRDJ1; length: 23; V: TRDV1; size: few; D: -; DNA: TGTGCTCTTGGGGAACTAAGAAGGTACCTACGGACCTTTCCTCCCCCTTACACCGATAAACTCATCTTT; CDR3: CALGELRRYLRTFPPPYTDKLIF
J: TRDJ1; length: 19; V: TRDV1; size: few; D: TRDD3; DNA: TGTGCTCTTGGGGCCCTCTTCCCGTACTGGGGGAAGAAAACCGATAAACTCATCTTT; CDR3: CALGALFPYWGKKTDKLIF